The rows below give T cell receptor beta chains drawn from one sample of a study of technical replicates of blood from a handful of donors. Clones were read by immunoSEQ multiplex PCR, and TCRdb kept only the in-frame ones, dropping some. Of about 50,000 clones in the sample, 90% to 95% were seen once. The source material was PBMCs. These receptors were obtained from a human donor in good health. Some clones in this sample may be carry-over from other donors' samples. Both conserved end residues are part of each CDR3. A D gene is named only where the DNA matches it firmly.

j_gene	v_gene	d_gene	CDR3aa	CDR3nt
TRBJ2-2	TRBV19	TRBD2	CASTPRGDLTGELFF	TGTGCCAGTACACCGCGGGGGGACCTCACCGGGGAGCTGTTTTTT
TRBJ1-3	TRBV7-8	-	CASSYREAISGNTIYF	TGTGCCAGCAGCTACAGGGAAGCGATATCTGGAAACACCATATATTTT
TRBJ2-5	TRBV9	TRBD1	CASSVGTGWETQYF	TGTGCCAGCAGCGTAGGGACAGGGTGGGAGACCCAGTACTTC
TRBJ2-1	TRBV30	-	CAWSVTSLHSYNEQFF	TGTGCCTGGAGTGTCACTAGCCTTCACTCCTACAATGAGCAGTTCTTC
TRBJ2-1	TRBV7-8	TRBD2	CASSLPPRGVGEQFF	TGTGCCAGCAGCTTACCACCTCGGGGGGTGGGTGAGCAGTTCTTC
TRBJ2-5	TRBV4-1	TRBD1	CASSQGDSQETQYF	TGCGCCAGCAGCCAAGGGGACAGCCAAGAGACCCAGTACTTC
TRBJ2-1	TRBV6-5	TRBD1	CASSYSGTGGKNEQFF	TGTGCCAGCAGTTACAGTGGGACAGGGGGCAAAAATGAGCAGTTCTTC
TRBJ1-1	TRBV7-8	TRBD1	CASSYQQGAKAFF	TGTGCCAGCAGCTACCAACAGGGGGCTAAAGCTTTCTTT
TRBJ1-3	TRBV4-1	TRBD1	CASSRTGDTIYF	TGCGCCAGCAGCCGGACAGGGGACACCATATATTTT
TRBJ2-3	TRBV6-4	TRBD2	CASSAQRGNTDTQYF	TGTGCCAGCAGTGCCCAGCGGGGGAACACAGATACGCAGTATTTT
TRBJ2-7	TRBV5-1	-	CASSLAGLPYEQYF	TGCGCCAGCAGCTTGGCCGGACTCCCCTACGAGCAGTACTTC
TRBJ2-1	TRBV5-5	TRBD2	CASSFRTSGGAGYNEQFF	TGTGCCAGCAGTTTTAGGACTAGCGGGGGGGCTGGTTACAATGAGCAGTTCTTC
TRBJ2-1	TRBV7-2	-	CASSTTRGNEQFF	TGTGCCAGCAGCACGACTAGAGGAAATGAGCAGTTCTTC